The rows below give T cell receptor beta chains drawn from one sample of a study of cytomegalovirus exposure and HLA in healthy donors. Produced via immunoSEQ multiplex PCR; TCRdb's table is partial and in-frame only. Altogether 180,000 or so clones are present, roughly 74% being singletons, with the ten largest covering about 2.6%. The sequenced sample consisted of PBMCs. Receptors were obtained from a female donor in good health and CMV-seronegative. CDR3s include the opening cysteine and the closing phenylalanine or tryptophan. Fields, in order: CDR3 DNA, CDR3 protein, V gene, J gene, CDR3 length, D gene, clone size. A D gene is named only where the DNA matches it firmly. Size is omitted from some rows. Given values are once, few, many or a class for expanded clones.

CDR3nt: TGCGCCAGCAGCCTTGACAGAACTGGAAACACCATATATTTT
CDR3aa: CASSLDRTGNTIYF
v_gene: TRBV5-1
j_gene: TRBJ1-3
len: 14
d_gene: NA
abundance: NA

CDR3nt: TGTGCCAGCAGTCTAAAGCAGGGGGCGGAGGGCTACACCTTC
CDR3aa: CASSLKQGAEGYTF
v_gene: TRBV27
j_gene: TRBJ1-2
len: 14
d_gene: TRBD1
abundance: NA

CDR3nt: TGTGCCAGCAGTTTGGGGACAGGGAACTACGAGCAGTACTTC
CDR3aa: CASSLGTGNYEQYF
v_gene: TRBV28
j_gene: TRBJ2-7
len: 14
d_gene: TRBD1
abundance: once

CDR3nt: TGTGCCAGCAGCGAGGGAGGGTATGGCTACACCTTC
CDR3aa: CASSEGGYGYTF
v_gene: TRBV9
j_gene: TRBJ1-2
len: 12
d_gene: NA
abundance: NA

CDR3nt: TGTGCCAGCAGGCACGAGACTAGCGGGATTTCCTACGAGCAGTACTTC
CDR3aa: CASRHETSGISYEQYF
v_gene: TRBV6-6
j_gene: TRBJ2-7
len: 16
d_gene: TRBD2
abundance: few

CDR3nt: TGCGCCAGCAGCCCCTTAGCGGGAGGGGCTTACAATGAGCAGTTCTTC
CDR3aa: CASSPLAGGAYNEQFF
v_gene: TRBV5-1
j_gene: TRBJ2-1
len: 16
d_gene: TRBD2
abundance: NA

CDR3nt: TGTGCCAGCAGTGAACGGGAGTTAAACTATGGCTACACCTTC
CDR3aa: CASSERELNYGYTF
v_gene: TRBV2
j_gene: TRBJ1-2
len: 14
d_gene: NA
abundance: NA

CDR3nt: TGCGCCAGCAGCTTGGCAGGGGCCACCAATGAGCAGTTCTTC
CDR3aa: CASSLAGATNEQFF
v_gene: TRBV5-1
j_gene: TRBJ2-1
len: 14
d_gene: NA
abundance: NA

CDR3nt: TGTGCCAGCAGCTCGGTGAGGTCCCCGAATACAGATACGCAGTATTTT
CDR3aa: CASSSVRSPNTDTQYF
v_gene: TRBV7-6
j_gene: TRBJ2-3
len: 16
d_gene: NA
abundance: NA

CDR3nt: TGTGCCAGCAGCCTAGGACAGGGCGGCAATCAGCCCCAGCATTTT
CDR3aa: CASSLGQGGNQPQHF
v_gene: TRBV11-2
j_gene: TRBJ1-5
len: 15
d_gene: TRBD1
abundance: few

CDR3nt: TGTGCCATCAGGGACGGACGACAGGATACGCAGTATTTT
CDR3aa: CAIRDGRQDTQYF
v_gene: TRBV10-3
j_gene: TRBJ2-3
len: 13
d_gene: NA
abundance: NA

CDR3nt: TGTGCCAGCAGTCGACCGCGGGGACAGCCCCAGCATTTT
CDR3aa: CASSRPRGQPQHF
v_gene: TRBV28
j_gene: TRBJ1-5
len: 13
d_gene: NA
abundance: NA

CDR3nt: TGTGCCAGCAGCTTAGTGATCGGTCGGGGGGGCTTTAGCACAGATACGCAGTATTTT
CDR3aa: CASSLVIGRGGFSTDTQYF
v_gene: TRBV7-6
j_gene: TRBJ2-3
len: 19
d_gene: TRBD2
abundance: NA

CDR3nt: TGTGCCAGCTCACCAACTAGCGGAGACACCGGGGAGCTGTTTTTT
CDR3aa: CASSPTSGDTGELFF
v_gene: TRBV18
j_gene: TRBJ2-2
len: 15
d_gene: TRBD2
abundance: once

CDR3nt: TGTGCCAGCAGTTTACAGTCCCCTAGCACAGATACGCAGTATTTT
CDR3aa: CASSLQSPSTDTQYF
v_gene: TRBV27
j_gene: TRBJ2-3
len: 15
d_gene: NA
abundance: NA

CDR3nt: TGTGCCAGCAGTTTATGGATCCGGAGTCTAGCGGGAGAATTCGAGCAGTACTTC
CDR3aa: CASSLWIRSLAGEFEQYF
v_gene: TRBV28
j_gene: TRBJ2-7
len: 18
d_gene: TRBD2
abundance: NA

CDR3nt: TGTGCCAGCAGCACAGGGACAGGGTACGAGCAGTACTTC
CDR3aa: CASSTGTGYEQYF
v_gene: TRBV6-5
j_gene: TRBJ2-7
len: 13
d_gene: TRBD1
abundance: NA

CDR3nt: TGTGCCAGCAGTTACGCAGGGGGCGAGAATGGCTACACCTTC
CDR3aa: CASSYAGGENGYTF
v_gene: TRBV6-5
j_gene: TRBJ1-2
len: 14
d_gene: TRBD1
abundance: NA

CDR3nt: TGTGCCAGCAGCCAAGATCCTGTGGTAGCGGGGGCCCACGCCGCAGATACGCAGTATTTT
CDR3aa: CASSQDPVVAGAHAADTQYF
v_gene: TRBV4-2
j_gene: TRBJ2-3
len: 20
d_gene: TRBD2
abundance: NA

CDR3nt: TGTGCCATCAGTGAACCGACAGCCGGAAACACCATATATTTT
CDR3aa: CAISEPTAGNTIYF
v_gene: TRBV10-3
j_gene: TRBJ1-3
len: 14
d_gene: NA
abundance: few

CDR3nt: TGTGCCAGCAGTTACATAGACGAGCAGTACTTC
CDR3aa: CASSYIDEQYF
v_gene: TRBV6-5
j_gene: TRBJ2-7
len: 11
d_gene: NA
abundance: NA

CDR3nt: TGTGCCAGCAGCTTAGGACAGGGAGGTGACACCGGGGAGCTGTTTTTT
CDR3aa: CASSLGQGGDTGELFF
v_gene: TRBV7-9
j_gene: TRBJ2-2
len: 16
d_gene: NA
abundance: NA

CDR3nt: TGCGCCAGCAGCCGCGGACAGGGGGCTACTGAAAAACTGTTTTTT
CDR3aa: CASSRGQGATEKLFF
v_gene: TRBV4-1
j_gene: TRBJ1-4
len: 15
d_gene: TRBD1
abundance: NA

CDR3nt: TGTGCCAGCAGCCCTGGGACAGGGACCCCGGAGGGAAACACCATATATTTT
CDR3aa: CASSPGTGTPEGNTIYF
v_gene: TRBV11-1
j_gene: TRBJ1-3
len: 17
d_gene: TRBD1
abundance: once

CDR3nt: TGTGCCAGCAGCCCCGGGAGGGCGCGCAATCAGCCCCAGCATTTT
CDR3aa: CASSPGRARNQPQHF
v_gene: TRBV7-8
j_gene: TRBJ1-5
len: 15
d_gene: NA
abundance: NA

CDR3nt: TGTGCCAGCAGTAAGGTCACAGGCAGGACCGGGGAGCTGTTTTTT
CDR3aa: CASSKVTGRTGELFF
v_gene: TRBV28
j_gene: TRBJ2-2
len: 15
d_gene: NA
abundance: NA

CDR3nt: TGCGCCAGCAGCCCCACAGGGGGTCTAAGTGAAAAACTGTTTTTT
CDR3aa: CASSPTGGLSEKLFF
v_gene: TRBV5-1
j_gene: TRBJ1-4
len: 15
d_gene: TRBD1
abundance: NA

CDR3nt: TGTGCCAGCAGCCCCCGTAGAAATACGCAGTATTTT
CDR3aa: CASSPRRNTQYF
v_gene: TRBV6-1
j_gene: TRBJ2-3
len: 12
d_gene: NA
abundance: NA

CDR3nt: TGTGCCAGCAGCTCGGACAGGCGCTACGAGCAGTACTTC
CDR3aa: CASSSDRRYEQYF
v_gene: TRBV5-6
j_gene: TRBJ2-7
len: 13
d_gene: TRBD1
abundance: NA